The 5 T cell receptor beta chains given below trace back to one sample, sequenced in a study of T cell responses to AZD1222 COVID-19 vaccine. The repertoire was sequenced with immunoSEQ multiplex PCR; TCRdb's copy has only in-frame clones and lacks some. The sample contains 120,000 or so clones, just under 90% of which appear only once. The sequencing here drew on peripheral blood, taken on day 0 of AZD1222 vaccination. The receptors derive from an adult in good health.

This CDR3 reads CASSQLNEQFF. In DNA, the CDR3 is TGTGCCAGCAGCCAACTCAATGAGCAGTTCTTC. J is TRBJ2-1 and V is TRBV3-1 (or the pseudogene TRBV3-2); D not resolved. Germline V gene lookup returns CDR1 LGHDT and CDR2 YNNKEL (reference sequence). Trimming left V 2 bases short and J 6 bases short, with 2 bases between. The CDR3 loop spans 11 amino acids.

This chain links TRBV6-6 with TRBJ1-2, with 7 positions matching TRBD1. Looked up from germline, CDR1 is MNHNY and CDR2 is SVGAGI (reference sequence). Losses at the gene ends were 4 bases for V and 3 bases for J; bases not matched to a gene: 2. CDR3 length: 13 amino acids. DNA of the CDR3: TGTGCCAGCAGTTCCACAGGGGACTATGGCTACACCTTC. Protein: CASSSTGDYGYTF.

This chain connects TRBV7-9 to TRBJ1-6; no reliable D call. With 1 base removed from V and 6 bases from J, the gap between germline ends came to 10 bases. Germline values: CDR1 SEHNR, CDR2 FQNEAQ (reference sequence). The CDR3 consists of 15 residues. The CDR3 nucleotides read TGTGCCAGCAGCTTAGTTGGGATTCCTAATTCACCCCTCCACTTT. It yields the protein CASSLVGIPNSPLHF.

The count of this clone is one. This sequence joins TRBV7-9 and TRBJ2-3, with TRBD2 identical over 10 bases. The CDR3 is made up of 16 amino acids. Trimming removed 5 bases from V and 2 bases from J; junction bases left unmatched: 7. CDR1 is SEHNR, CDR2 FQNEAQ, per germline (reference sequence). CDR3 coding DNA: TGTGCCAGCAGCCTTAGCGGGGGGATTAACACAGATACGCAGTATTTT. Protein product: CASSLSGGINTDTQYF.

The CDR3 protein is CASRLTQGNTEAFF. The CDR3 DNA sequence: TGTGCCAGCAGGCTAACGCAGGGGAACACTGAAGCTTTCTTT. The chain recombines TRBV6-5 with TRBJ1-1; D possibly corresponds to TRBD1 (5 bases). The CDR3 length is 14 residues. Trimming cost V 6 bases and J 1 base, with 12 bases left between them. Germline V gene data show CDR1 as MNHEY and CDR2 as SVGAGI.